This T cell receptor beta chain stems from a study of T cell repertoires in ileal Crohn's disease. Study observations and caveats: Active smokers at surgery had more clonal expansions than non-smokers.

This clone showed up just once. The target antigen is unknown. Time point reported: neoterminal ileum biopsy at postoperative endoscopy, about 6 months after surgery. Germline V gives CDR1 SGHNT, CDR2 YENEEA. V was trimmed by 0 bases and J by 1 base, leaving 9 bases between them. This CDR3 comprises 16 residues. The data were produced by immunoSEQ multiplex PCR, yet TCRdb's version contains in-frame clones alone and is incomplete. Of 1,200 to 1,500 clones in the sample, 60% to 80% are singletons; the top ten hold 35%. The material sequenced was ileal tissue. The V gene is TRBV11-3, the J gene TRBJ2-2, with D maybe TRBD2 (5 bases). The receptor was derived from an adult with Crohn's disease. The CDR3: CASSLDEGRNTGELFF. The CDR3 coding sequence is TGTGCCAGCAGCTTAGATGAGGGTAGGAACACCGGGGAGCTGTTTTTT.